This T cell receptor (beta chain) was observed in a study of cytomegalovirus exposure and HLA in healthy donors. Germline assignment: CDR1 SGHKS and CDR2 YYEKEE (reference sequence). The CDR3 spans 15 residues. The V end lost 4 bases, the J end lost 7 bases, and 18 bases lay between the germline ends. Findings of the study overall: Most CMV-associated TCR beta chains appeared HLA-restricted in a later analysis.

This clone was counted between two and nine times. Its cognate antigen is unknown. Amplification used 60 Vbeta primers and 13 Jbeta primers. Profiled with immunoSEQ multiplex PCR; TCRdb holds only in-frame clones, not every one. Seen here are under 150,000 clones, 67% observed once, and the top ten hold roughly 8%. The origin of this receptor is a man younger than 30 in good health and CMV-seropositive. The chain has TRBV5-5 and TRBJ1-5, with D perhaps TRBD1 (6 bases). What was sequenced was PBMCs. In DNA form, the CDR3 reads TGTGCCAGCAGCCCCTGGGAGGGGGTCGGACAGCCCCAGCATTTT. Amino acid sequence: CASSPWEGVGQPQHF.